This T cell receptor beta chain was recovered during a study of T cell responses to AZD1222 COVID-19 vaccine. Germline V CDR1 and CDR2: SNHLY, FYNNEI. This CDR3 comprises 14 residues. Deletions cut 1 base from V and 4 bases from J, with 8 bases between. Study-wide results and caveats: CD4 TCRs linked to vaccination spanned spike, dominating at 160-218 and 743-854. In a largely white British group with more females than males, clonal diversity was possibly underestimated.

This table comes from immunoSEQ multiplex PCR, and its TCRdb copy is limited to in-frame clones, with some not included. The sample yields 180,000 or so clones, 88% seen once. On this clone itself: Its antigen remains unidentified.

This material consisted of peripheral blood, taken 28 days after the second AZD1222 dose. The clonotype originates from an adult who received the AZD1222 COVID-19 vaccine. The chain couples TRBV2 to TRBJ1-5; unclear D gene. In DNA form, the CDR3 reads TGTGCCAGCAGTGAAGGGGTATTGAATCAGCCCCAGCATTTT. This translates into CASSEGVLNQPQHF. The whole variable domain, remainder taken from reference TRBV2 and TRBJ1-5, is EPEVTQTPSHQVTQMGQEVILRCVPISNHLYFYWYRQILGQKVEFLVSFYNNEISEKSEIFDDQFSVERPDGSNFTLKIRSTKLEDSAMYFCASSEGVLNQPQHFGDGTRLSIL.